This T cell receptor (beta chain) was sequenced during a study of T cell responses to AZD1222 COVID-19 vaccine. Study details: Second-dose schedules of about 4 or about 12 weeks were combined.

Concerning this clone itself: Its antigen is unidentified.

Findings of the study overall: Spike-wide vaccine-associated CD4 TCRs dominated at 160-218 and 743-854.

Some clones are missing from TCRdb's copy, which holds only in-frame ones; the method was immunoSEQ multiplex PCR. Altogether 150,000 to 200,000 clones are present, approximately 86% being singletons, with the ten largest covering approximately 7.7%. The V end lost 4 bases, the J end lost 1 base, and 11 bases lay between the germline ends. Germline loops: CDR1 SGDLS, CDR2 YYNGEE. The CDR3 is 15 amino acids. This TCR came from an adult in good health. The genes are TRBV9 and TRBJ1-4; D unclear. Sequenced material: peripheral blood, taken on day 0 of AZD1222 vaccination. In nucleotides, the CDR3 is TGTGCCAGCAGCCCTGGTTCGATAACTAATGAAAAACTGTTTTTT. This translates into CASSPGSITNEKLFF.